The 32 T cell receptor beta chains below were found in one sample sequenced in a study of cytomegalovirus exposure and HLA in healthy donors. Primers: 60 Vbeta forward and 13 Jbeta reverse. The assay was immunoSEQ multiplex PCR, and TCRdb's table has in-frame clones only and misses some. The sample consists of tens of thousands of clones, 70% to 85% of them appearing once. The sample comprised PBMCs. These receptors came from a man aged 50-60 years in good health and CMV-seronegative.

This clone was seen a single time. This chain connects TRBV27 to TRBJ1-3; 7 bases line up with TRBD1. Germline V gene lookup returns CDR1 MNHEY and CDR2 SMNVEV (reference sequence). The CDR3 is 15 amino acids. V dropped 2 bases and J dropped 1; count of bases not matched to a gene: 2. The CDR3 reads CASSLNRGSGNTIYF. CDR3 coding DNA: TGTGCCAGCAGTTTAAACAGGGGATCTGGAAACACCATATATTTT.

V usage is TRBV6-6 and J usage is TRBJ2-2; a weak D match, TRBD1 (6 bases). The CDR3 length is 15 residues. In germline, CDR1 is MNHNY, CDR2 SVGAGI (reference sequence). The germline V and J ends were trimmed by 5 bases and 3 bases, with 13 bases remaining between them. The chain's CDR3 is CASSPFNRDTGELFF. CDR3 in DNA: TGTGCCAGCAGTCCTTTCAACAGGGACACCGGGGAGCTGTTTTTT.

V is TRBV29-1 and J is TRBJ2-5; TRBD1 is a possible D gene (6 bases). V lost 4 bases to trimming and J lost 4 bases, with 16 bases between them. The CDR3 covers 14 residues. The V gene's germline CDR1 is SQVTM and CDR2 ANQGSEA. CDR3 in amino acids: CSVGRQAAGETQYF. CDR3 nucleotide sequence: TGCAGCGTTGGTAGACAGGCGGCAGGAGAGACCCAGTACTTC.

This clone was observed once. The CDR3 sequence is CSARVGYEQYF. CDR3 nucleotides: TGCAGTGCTAGAGTCGGCTACGAGCAGTACTTC. V usage is TRBV20-1 and J usage is TRBJ2-7; no clear D gene. Germline CDR1 DFQATT, CDR2 SNEGSKA (reference sequence). The V end was cut by 1 base, the J end by 3 bases, with 4 bases between. There are 11 residues in the CDR3.

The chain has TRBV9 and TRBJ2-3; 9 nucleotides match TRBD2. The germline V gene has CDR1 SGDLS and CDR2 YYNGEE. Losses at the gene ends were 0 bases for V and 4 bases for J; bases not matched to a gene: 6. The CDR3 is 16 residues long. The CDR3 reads CASSVGKAGGPDTQYF. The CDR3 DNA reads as TGTGCCAGCAGCGTAGGCAAAGCGGGAGGACCAGATACGCAGTATTTT.

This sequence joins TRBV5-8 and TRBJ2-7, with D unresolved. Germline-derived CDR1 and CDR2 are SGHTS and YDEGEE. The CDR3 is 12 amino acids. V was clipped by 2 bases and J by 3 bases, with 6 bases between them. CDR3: CASSFLRYEQYF. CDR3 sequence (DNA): TGTGCCAGCAGCTTTTTGCGCTACGAGCAGTACTTC.

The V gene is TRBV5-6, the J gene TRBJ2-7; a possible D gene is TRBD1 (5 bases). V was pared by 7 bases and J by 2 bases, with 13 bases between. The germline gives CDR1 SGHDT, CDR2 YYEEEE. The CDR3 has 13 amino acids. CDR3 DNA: TGTGCCAGCGGAAGGGGATACCCCTACGAGCAGTACTTC. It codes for CASGRGYPYEQYF.

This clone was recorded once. This CDR3 reads CASSSTVFSTDTQYF. For the CDR3, the DNA is TGTGCCAGCAGCTCTACAGTTTTTAGCACAGATACGCAGTATTTT. The rearrangement links TRBV7-3 to TRBJ2-3; D gene uncertain. V lost 4 bases to trimming and J lost 0 bases, with 11 bases between them. The CDR3 totals 15 residues. In germline, CDR1 is SGHTA, CDR2 FQGTGA.

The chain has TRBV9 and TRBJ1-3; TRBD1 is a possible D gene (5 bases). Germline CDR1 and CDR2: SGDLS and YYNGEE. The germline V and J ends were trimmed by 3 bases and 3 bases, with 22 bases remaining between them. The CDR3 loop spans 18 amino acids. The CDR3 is CASSGGGVSEGHGNTIYF. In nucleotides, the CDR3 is TGTGCCAGCAGCGGGGGCGGGGTCTCCGAGGGCCATGGAAACACCATATATTTT.

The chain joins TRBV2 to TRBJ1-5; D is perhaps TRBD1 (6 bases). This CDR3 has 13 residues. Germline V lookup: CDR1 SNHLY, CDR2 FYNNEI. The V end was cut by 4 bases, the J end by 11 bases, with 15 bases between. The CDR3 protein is CASSGTEEGSQHF. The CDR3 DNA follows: TGTGCCAGCAGTGGGACAGAAGAGGGGTCCCAGCATTTT.

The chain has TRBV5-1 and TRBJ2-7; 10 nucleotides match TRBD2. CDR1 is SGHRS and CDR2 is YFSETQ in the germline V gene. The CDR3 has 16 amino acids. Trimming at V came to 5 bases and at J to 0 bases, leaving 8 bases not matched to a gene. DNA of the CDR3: TGCGCCAGCAGACCAAGGACTAGCGGATACTCCTACGAGCAGTACTTC. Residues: CASRPRTSGYSYEQYF.

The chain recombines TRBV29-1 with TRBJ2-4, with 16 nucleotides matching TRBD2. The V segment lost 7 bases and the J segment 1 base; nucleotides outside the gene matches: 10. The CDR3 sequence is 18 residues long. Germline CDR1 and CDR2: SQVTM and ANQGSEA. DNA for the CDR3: TGCAGCGGCCTAACCGGGACTAGCGGGGGGGCTGCCAAAAACATTCAGTACTTC. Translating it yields CSGLTGTSGGAAKNIQYF.

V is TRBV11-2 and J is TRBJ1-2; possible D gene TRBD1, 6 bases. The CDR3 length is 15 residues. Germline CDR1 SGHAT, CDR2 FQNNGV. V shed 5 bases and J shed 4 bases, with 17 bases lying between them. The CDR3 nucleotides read TGTGCCAGCAGCCCGATACAGGGACGTCCCTATGGCTACACCTTC. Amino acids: CASSPIQGRPYGYTF.

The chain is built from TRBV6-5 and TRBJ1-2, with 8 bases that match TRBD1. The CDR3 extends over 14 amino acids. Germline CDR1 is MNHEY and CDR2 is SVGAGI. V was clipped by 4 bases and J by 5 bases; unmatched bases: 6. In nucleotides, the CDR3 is TGTGCCAGCAGTTCGACAGGGGAATATTATGGCTACACCTTC. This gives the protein CASSSTGEYYGYTF.

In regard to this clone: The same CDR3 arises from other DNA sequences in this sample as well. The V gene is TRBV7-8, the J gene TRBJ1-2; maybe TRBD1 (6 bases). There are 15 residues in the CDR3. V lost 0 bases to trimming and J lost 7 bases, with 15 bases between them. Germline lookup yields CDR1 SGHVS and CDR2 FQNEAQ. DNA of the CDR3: TGTGCCAGCAGCTTAGCGCGGAACAGGGAAAGTGGCTACACCTTC. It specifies CASSLARNRESGYTF. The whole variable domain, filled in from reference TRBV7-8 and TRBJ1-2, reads GAGVSQSPRYKVAKRGQDVALRCDPISGHVSLFWYQQALGQGPEFLTYFQNEAQLDKSGLPSDRFFAERPEGSVSTLKIQRTQQEDSAVYLCASSLARNRESGYTFGSGTRLTVV.

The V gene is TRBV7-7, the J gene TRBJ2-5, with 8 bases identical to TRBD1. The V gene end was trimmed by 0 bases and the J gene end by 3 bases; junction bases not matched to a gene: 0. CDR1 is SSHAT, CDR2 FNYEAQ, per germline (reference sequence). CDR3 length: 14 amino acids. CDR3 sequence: CASSLAGQEETQYF. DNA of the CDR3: TGTGCCAGCAGCTTAGCGGGACAGGAAGAGACCCAGTACTTC.

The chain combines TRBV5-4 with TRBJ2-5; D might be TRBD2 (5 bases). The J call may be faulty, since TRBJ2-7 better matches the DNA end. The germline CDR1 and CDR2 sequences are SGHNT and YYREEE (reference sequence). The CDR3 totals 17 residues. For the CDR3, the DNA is TGTGCCAGCAGCGGTGGGAGTCCTTCCCCCTTACTGAACGAGCAGTACTTC. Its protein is CASSGGSPSPLLNEQYF.

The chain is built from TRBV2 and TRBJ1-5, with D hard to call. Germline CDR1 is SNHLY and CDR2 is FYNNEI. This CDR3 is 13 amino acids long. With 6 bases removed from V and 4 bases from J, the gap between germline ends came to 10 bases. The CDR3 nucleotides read TGTGCCAGCAGCCCTCAGGCTAATCAGCCCCAGCATTTT. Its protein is CASSPQANQPQHF.

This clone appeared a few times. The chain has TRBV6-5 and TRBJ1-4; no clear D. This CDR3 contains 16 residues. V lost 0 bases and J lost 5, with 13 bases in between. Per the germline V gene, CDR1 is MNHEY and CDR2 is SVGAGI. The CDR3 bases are TGTGCCAGCAGTTACTCGAGCGGACGGACGAATGAAAAACTGTTTTTT. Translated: CASSYSSGRTNEKLFF.

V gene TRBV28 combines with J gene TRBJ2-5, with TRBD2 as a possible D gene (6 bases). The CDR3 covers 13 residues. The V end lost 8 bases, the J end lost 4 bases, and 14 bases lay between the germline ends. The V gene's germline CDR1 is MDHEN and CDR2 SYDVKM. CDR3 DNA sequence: TGTGCCAGCGGATGGGGACTTGGAGAGACCCAGTACTTC. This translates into CASGWGLGETQYF. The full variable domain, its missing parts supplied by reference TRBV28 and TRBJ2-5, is DVKVTQSSRYLVKRTGEKVFLECVQDMDHENMFWYRQDPGLGLRLIYFSYDVKMKEKGDIPEGYSVSREKKERFSLILESASTNQTSMYLCASGWGLGETQYFGPGTRLLVL.

This CDR3 reads CASSHIRARDRGGEAFF. As DNA, the CDR3 is TGCGCCAGCAGCCACATAAGGGCCCGGGACAGGGGAGGAGAAGCTTTCTTT. This chain uses TRBV4-1 with TRBJ1-1, with 10 bases that match TRBD1. Germline V lookup: CDR1 MGHRA, CDR2 YSYEKL. The CDR3 runs 17 residues. V gave up 3 bases and J gave up 8 bases; unmatched junction bases: 15.

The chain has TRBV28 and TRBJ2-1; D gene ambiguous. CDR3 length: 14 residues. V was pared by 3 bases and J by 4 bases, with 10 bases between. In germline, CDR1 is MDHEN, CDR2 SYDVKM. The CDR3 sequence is CASSFILPYNEQFF. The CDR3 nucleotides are TGTGCCAGCAGTTTTATTCTCCCTTACAATGAGCAGTTCTTC.

The CDR3 nucleotides read TGTGCCAGCAGAGCTGGACAGGCTCCTAACTATGGCTACACCTTC. This encodes CASRAGQAPNYGYTF. The rearrangement uses TRBV6-1 and TRBJ1-2; 7 bases are shared with TRBD1. The CDR3 is 15 amino acids. The germline CDR1 and CDR2 sequences are MNHNS and SASEGT. V was pared by 6 bases and J by 0 bases, with 7 bases of the junction left unmatched.

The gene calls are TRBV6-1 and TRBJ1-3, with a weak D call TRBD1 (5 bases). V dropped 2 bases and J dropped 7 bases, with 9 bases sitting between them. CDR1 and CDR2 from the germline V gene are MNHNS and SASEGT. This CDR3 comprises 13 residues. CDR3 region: CASSENNRNTIYF. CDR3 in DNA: TGTGCCAGCAGTGAAAATAACAGGAACACCATATATTTT.

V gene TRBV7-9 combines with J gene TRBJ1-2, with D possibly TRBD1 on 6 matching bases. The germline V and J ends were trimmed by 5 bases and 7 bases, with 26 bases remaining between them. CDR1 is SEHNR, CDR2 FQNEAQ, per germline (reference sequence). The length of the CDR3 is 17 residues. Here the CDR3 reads CASSPKGGGATFGGYTF. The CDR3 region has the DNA TGTGCCAGCAGCCCAAAGGGCGGGGGGGCTACATTTGGTGGCTACACCTTC.

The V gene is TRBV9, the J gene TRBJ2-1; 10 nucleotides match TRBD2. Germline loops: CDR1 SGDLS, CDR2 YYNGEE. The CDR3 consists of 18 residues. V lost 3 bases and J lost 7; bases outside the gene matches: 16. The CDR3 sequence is CASSGSGSGGAFGNEQFF. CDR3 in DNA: TGTGCCAGCAGCGGTAGCGGGAGCGGGGGGGCTTTCGGGAATGAGCAGTTCTTC.

CDR3 in amino acids: CASSVSPNRHFGNEQFF. The DNA for the CDR3 is TGTGCCAGCAGCGTATCCCCAAACAGACACTTCGGCAATGAGCAGTTCTTC. The rearrangement links TRBV9 to TRBJ2-1; D ambiguous. This CDR3 has 17 residues. Germline V gene lookup returns CDR1 SGDLS and CDR2 YYNGEE. V was cut by 1 base and J by 6 bases, with 20 bases left in between.

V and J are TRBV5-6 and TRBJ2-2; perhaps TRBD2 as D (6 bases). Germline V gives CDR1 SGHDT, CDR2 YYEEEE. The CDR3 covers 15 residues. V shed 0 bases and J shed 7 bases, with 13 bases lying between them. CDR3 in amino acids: CASSLAGGSSGELFF. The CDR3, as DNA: TGTGCCAGCAGCTTGGCCGGGGGTAGTAGCGGGGAGCTGTTTTTT.

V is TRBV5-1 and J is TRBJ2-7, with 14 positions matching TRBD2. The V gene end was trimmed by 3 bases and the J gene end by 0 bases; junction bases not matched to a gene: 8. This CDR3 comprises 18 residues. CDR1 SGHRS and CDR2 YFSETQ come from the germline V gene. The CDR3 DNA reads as TGCGCCAGCAGCTCGGGACTAGCGGGGGCCAGAAGCTCCTACGAGCAGTACTTC. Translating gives CASSSGLAGARSSYEQYF.

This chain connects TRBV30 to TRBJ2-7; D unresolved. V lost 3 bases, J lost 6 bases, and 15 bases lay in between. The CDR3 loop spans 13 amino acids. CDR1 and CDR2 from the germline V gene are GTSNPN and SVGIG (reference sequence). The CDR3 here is CAWRDRSYSEQYF. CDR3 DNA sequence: TGTGCCTGGAGGGATAGGAGTTATAGCGAGCAGTACTTC.

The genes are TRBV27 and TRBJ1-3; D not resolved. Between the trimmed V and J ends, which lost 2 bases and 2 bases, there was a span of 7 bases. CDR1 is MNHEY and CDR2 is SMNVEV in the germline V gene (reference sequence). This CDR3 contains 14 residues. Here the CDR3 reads CASSLLGAGNTIYF. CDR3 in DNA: TGTGCCAGCAGTTTACTGGGAGCTGGAAACACCATATATTTT.

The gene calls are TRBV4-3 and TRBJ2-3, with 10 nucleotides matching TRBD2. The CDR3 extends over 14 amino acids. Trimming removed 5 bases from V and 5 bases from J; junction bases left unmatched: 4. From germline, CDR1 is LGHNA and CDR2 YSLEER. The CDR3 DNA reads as TGCGCCAGCAGCACCCTAGCGGGGGTAGATACGCAGTATTTT. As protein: CASSTLAGVDTQYF.